Listed below are T cell receptor beta chains from one sample, sequenced in a study of cytomegalovirus exposure and HLA in healthy donors. Measured with immunoSEQ multiplex PCR; TCRdb has only the in-frame clones, and not every one. The table lists 120,000 to 150,000 clones, about 76% of them singletons, with approximately 4% in the top ten. Material: PBMCs. The receptors stem from a man aged 18 to 30 in good health and CMV-seronegative. The CDR3 runs from the conserved cysteine through the conserved F or W. A D gene is named only where the DNA matches it firmly. Clone sizes are given selectively: once, few, many, or a class where the clone is expanded.

size	V	J	D	CDR3	DNA
few	TRBV7-3	TRBJ2-5	TRBD1	CASSLTGFAETQYF	TGTGCCAGCAGCTTGACAGGGTTCGCTGAGACCCAGTACTTC
NA	TRBV9	TRBJ2-7	NA	CASSVVDRPYEQYF	TGTGCCAGCAGCGTAGTAGACAGGCCCTACGAGCAGTACTTC
NA	TRBV11-2	TRBJ2-1	NA	CASSLWSIGGSANEQFF	TGTGCCAGCAGCTTGTGGAGTATCGGGGGTTCAGCGAATGAGCAGTTCTTC
once	TRBV7-9	TRBJ2-7	NA	CASSLGVPREGVYEQYF	TGTGCCAGCAGCCTAGGGGTGCCCAGGGAAGGGGTGTACGAGCAGTACTTC
NA	TRBV28	TRBJ1-5	TRBD1	CASGGQGDSNQPQHF	TGTGCCAGCGGTGGACAGGGCGACTCCAATCAGCCCCAGCATTTT
NA	TRBV7-2	TRBJ2-1	NA	CASSLVRLGGNEQFF	TGTGCCAGCAGCTTAGTACGGTTGGGGGGCAATGAGCAGTTCTTC
NA	TRBV10-1	TRBJ2-3	TRBD2	CASSEAGTSGTTDTQYF	TGCGCCAGCAGCGAAGCGGGGACTAGCGGGACGACAGATACGCAGTATTTT
NA	TRBV19	TRBJ2-1	NA	CASSFSTGRNEQFF	TGTGCCAGTAGTTTCTCGACAGGGAGGAATGAGCAGTTCTTC
NA	TRBV29-1	TRBJ2-3	NA	CSVSGYTDTQYF	TGCAGCGTGTCAGGGTACACAGATACGCAGTATTTT
few	TRBV6-6	TRBJ2-3	TRBD1	CASSYSTGDTQYF	TGTGCCAGCAGTTACTCGACAGGGGATACGCAGTATTTT
NA	TRBV5-4	TRBJ1-1	TRBD1	CASSLGLGGKDMNTEAFF	TGTGCCAGCAGCTTGGGTTTAGGGGGCAAAGACATGAACACTGAAGCTTTCTTT
NA	TRBV27	TRBJ2-1	TRBD2	CASSPLAGGPNEQFF	TGTGCCAGCAGTCCTTTAGCGGGAGGGCCCAATGAGCAGTTCTTC
NA	TRBV11-3	TRBJ1-2	NA	CASSARNHYGYTF	TGTGCCAGCAGCGCGAGGAACCACTATGGCTACACCTTC
NA	TRBV28	TRBJ1-2	TRBD1	CASSPIGRDRGHGYTF	TGTGCCAGCAGTCCGATAGGCAGGGACAGGGGGCATGGCTACACCTTC
once	TRBV11-3	TRBJ1-4	NA	CASSLKGGEWEKLFF	TGTGCCAGCAGCTTAAAGGGCGGGGAGTGGGAAAAACTGTTTTTT
few	TRBV6-4	TRBJ2-1	TRBD2	CASSDSLAGGNEQFF	TGTGCCAGCAGTGACTCACTAGCGGGGGGAAATGAGCAGTTCTTC
NA	TRBV30	TRBJ1-5	NA	CAWRRRSGRNQPQHF	TGTGCCTGGAGGAGAAGGTCAGGGAGGAATCAGCCCCAGCATTTT
NA	TRBV11-1	TRBJ1-1	NA	CASSHIMNTEAFF	TGTGCCAGCAGCCACATAATGAACACTGAAGCTTTCTTT
NA	TRBV19	TRBJ2-1	TRBD2	CASKLGLAGQYNEQFF	TGTGCCAGTAAACTAGGACTAGCGGGGCAGTACAATGAGCAGTTCTTC
NA	TRBV27	TRBJ1-1	TRBD1	CASSLSSRGQGGFGAFF	TGTGCCAGCAGTTTATCCTCCCGAGGACAGGGGGGATTTGGAGCTTTCTTT
NA	TRBV5-1	TRBJ2-3	TRBD2	CASSPGGSGGADTQYF	TGCGCCAGCAGCCCGGGAGGTAGCGGGGGAGCAGATACGCAGTATTTT
NA	TRBV7-9	TRBJ2-7	NA	CASSSAGQQFYEQYF	TGTGCCAGCAGCTCTGCGGGACAGCAGTTCTACGAGCAGTACTTC
NA	TRBV18	TRBJ1-1	NA	CASSPPEETEAFF	TGTGCCAGCTCCCCCCCCGAGGAAACTGAAGCTTTCTTT
NA	TRBV29-1	TRBJ1-1	TRBD1	CSVEDGVWTGAVEAFF	TGCAGCGTTGAAGATGGGGTGTGGACAGGGGCGGTTGAAGCTTTCTTT
NA	TRBV19	TRBJ1-5	TRBD1	CASSIMRDRGANQPQHF	TGTGCCAGTAGTATCATGAGAGACAGGGGGGCCAATCAGCCCCAGCATTTT
NA	TRBV7-9	TRBJ1-5	TRBD1	CASSFDRASNQPQHF	TGTGCCAGCAGCTTTGACAGGGCTAGCAATCAGCCCCAGCATTTT
few	TRBV11-3	TRBJ2-2	NA	CASSLDEMGAWTGELFF	TGTGCCAGCAGCTTAGATGAAATGGGCGCATGGACCGGGGAGCTGTTTTTT
NA	TRBV29-1	TRBJ1-2	NA	CSVEGAGVDYGYTF	TGCAGCGTTGAAGGGGCGGGGGTAGACTATGGCTACACCTTC
NA	TRBV19	TRBJ2-7	TRBD2	CASSIGGGEYEQYF	TGTGCCAGTAGTATTGGCGGGGGGGAGTACGAGCAGTACTTC
NA	TRBV29-1	TRBJ2-7	TRBD2	CSVEDDGLAGDEQYF	TGCAGCGTTGAAGATGACGGACTAGCGGGAGACGAGCAGTACTTC
few	TRBV29-1	TRBJ2-3	NA	CSVEGGLNTDTQYF	TGCAGCGTTGAAGGAGGACTCAACACAGATACGCAGTATTTT
NA	TRBV30	TRBJ2-7	NA	CAWRLPGAYEQYF	TGTGCCTGGAGGCTTCCAGGGGCCTACGAGCAGTACTTC
once	TRBV21-1	TRBJ2-7	NA	CASSKRTSGSEYEQYF	TGTGCCAGCAGCAAAAGGACTAGCGGGAGCGAATACGAGCAGTACTTC
once	TRBV2	TRBJ2-3	NA	CASQRDTNTDTQYF	TGTGCCAGCCAGAGGGACACCAACACAGATACGCAGTATTTT
once	TRBV4-1	TRBJ2-7	TRBD1	CASSQDEQGAREQYF	TGCGCCAGCAGCCAAGATGAACAGGGGGCTCGAGAGCAGTACTTC
NA	TRBV6-5	TRBJ2-1	TRBD1	CASSYSGTAYNEQFF	TGTGCCAGCAGTTACTCCGGGACAGCCTACAATGAGCAGTTCTTC
NA	TRBV5-8	TRBJ1-5	NA	CASSLDGSNQPQHF	TGTGCCAGCAGCTTGGATGGCAGCAATCAGCCCCAGCATTTT
NA	TRBV27	TRBJ2-5	NA	CASSPLGLGETQHF	TGTGCCAGCAGCCCGCTCGGTTTAGGAGAGACCCAGCACTTC
NA	TRBV7-3	TRBJ2-1	TRBD2	CASSPGGLAGGNEQFF	TGTGCCAGCAGCCCAGGGGGGCTAGCGGGAGGAAATGAGCAGTTCTTC
NA	TRBV6-5	TRBJ2-7	TRBD1	CASSDRQGYEQYF	TGTGCCAGCAGCGATAGACAGGGCTACGAGCAGTACTTC
NA	TRBV6-5	TRBJ2-7	NA	CASSQGASYEQYF	TGTGCCAGCAGCCAGGGCGCTTCCTACGAGCAGTACTTC
NA	TRBV6-5	TRBJ1-6	TRBD1	CASSWDSSYNSPLHF	TGTGCCAGCAGTTGGGACAGCTCCTATAATTCACCCCTCCACTTT
NA	TRBV5-5	TRBJ1-4	NA	CASSFGVDEKLFF	TGTGCCAGCAGCTTTGGAGTAGATGAAAAACTGTTTTTT
few	TRBV5-8	TRBJ2-1	NA	CASSLGVAVAYNEQFF	TGTGCCAGCAGCTTGGGGGTAGCGGTTGCCTACAATGAGCAGTTCTTC
NA	TRBV7-3	TRBJ1-1	NA	CASSLPGINTEAFF	TGTGCCAGCAGCTTACCGGGAATTAACACTGAAGCTTTCTTT
once	TRBV14	TRBJ2-5	TRBD2	CASSQSASGGEQYF	TGTGCCAGCAGCCAATCAGCGTCCGGGGGGGAGCAGTACTTC
once	TRBV27	TRBJ2-7	NA	CASSLPPRQGGNYEQYF	TGTGCCAGCAGTTTGCCCCCCCGTCAGGGGGGAAACTACGAGCAGTACTTC
NA	TRBV9	TRBJ1-1	NA	CASSVAFSDTEAFF	TGTGCCAGCAGCGTAGCTTTCTCGGACACTGAAGCTTTCTTT
NA	TRBV19	TRBJ1-2	NA	CASSIRAGLADGYTF	TGTGCCAGTAGTATAAGGGCAGGGCTCGCCGATGGCTACACCTTC
NA	TRBV6-5	TRBJ1-2	NA	CASSPDRFSGYTF	TGTGCCAGCAGCCCCGACAGGTTCAGTGGCTACACCTTC
few	TRBV15	TRBJ2-7	NA	CATSRDLPVSYEQYF	TGTGCCACCAGCAGAGATCTCCCAGTCAGCTACGAGCAGTACTTC